This TCR beta chain was recorded in a study of shared clonotypes between healthy human individuals. The quantity of DNA used in unsorted PBMC replicate PCRs was approximately 300 ng, corresponding to tens of thousands of T cell genomes. The protocol was immunoSEQ multiplex PCR, while the TCRdb copy is restricted to in-frame clones and leaves out a portion. The table lists about 520,000 clones, about 72% of them singletons. The V gene's germline CDR1 is SGHRS and CDR2 YFSETQ. This CDR3 spans 13 amino acids. V lost 3 bases, J lost 9 bases, and 13 bases lay in between. This clone was detected only once. This receptor was identified in a woman between 40 and 50 years old in good health. Some clones in this sample may be carry-over from other donors' samples. Specimen: PBMCs. The chain combines TRBV5-1 with TRBJ2-1; D possibly uses TRBD1 or TRBD2 (5 bases each). The CDR3 bases are TGCGCCAGCAGCTGGTCCCGGGACGGTGAGCAGTTCTTC. Its translation: CASSWSRDGEQFF.